The 2 T cell receptor beta chains below all came from one sample that was sequenced in a study of shared clonotypes between healthy human individuals. Naive CD8 cells, CD45RO-negative and positively selected for CCR7, excluded terminally differentiated effector memory CD45RA+ cells. The data were produced by immunoSEQ multiplex PCR, yet TCRdb's version contains in-frame clones alone and is incomplete. The table lists hundreds of thousands of clones, over 90% of them singletons. Sequenced input: naive CD8+ T cells sorted from blood. These receptors were obtained from a man under 40 in good health.

This clone appeared a single time. The chain couples TRBV5-6 to TRBJ2-4; D gene ambiguous. CDR3 length: 12 amino acids. Trimming cost V 3 bases and J 3 bases, with 4 bases left between them. Germline loops: CDR1 SGHDT, CDR2 YYEEEE. The CDR3 sequence: CASSSLKNIQYF. The CDR3 DNA sequence: TGTGCCAGCAGCTCGCTCAAAAACATTCAGTACTTC.

This clone showed up just once. This rearrangement joins TRBV15 to TRBJ2-2; D is unclear. Trimming removed 4 bases from V and 6 bases from J, with 6 bases in between. The CDR3 contains 12 residues. From germline, CDR1 is LNHNV and CDR2 YYDKDF (reference sequence). CDR3 nucleotides: TGTGCCACCAGCACCTTGTCCGGGGAGCTGTTTTTT. Translation gives CATSTLSGELFF.